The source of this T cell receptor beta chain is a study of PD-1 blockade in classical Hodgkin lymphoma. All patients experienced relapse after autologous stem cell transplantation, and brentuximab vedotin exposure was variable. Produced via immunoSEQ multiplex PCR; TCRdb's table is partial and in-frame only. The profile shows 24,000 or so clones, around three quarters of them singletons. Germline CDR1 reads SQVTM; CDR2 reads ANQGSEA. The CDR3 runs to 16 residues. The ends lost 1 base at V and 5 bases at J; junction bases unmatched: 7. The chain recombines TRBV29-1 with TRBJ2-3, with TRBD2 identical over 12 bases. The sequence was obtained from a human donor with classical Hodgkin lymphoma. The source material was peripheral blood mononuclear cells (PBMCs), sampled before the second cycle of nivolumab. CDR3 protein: CSVEALAGGPEDTQYF. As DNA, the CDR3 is TGCAGCGTTGAAGCCCTAGCGGGAGGGCCGGAAGATACGCAGTATTTT.